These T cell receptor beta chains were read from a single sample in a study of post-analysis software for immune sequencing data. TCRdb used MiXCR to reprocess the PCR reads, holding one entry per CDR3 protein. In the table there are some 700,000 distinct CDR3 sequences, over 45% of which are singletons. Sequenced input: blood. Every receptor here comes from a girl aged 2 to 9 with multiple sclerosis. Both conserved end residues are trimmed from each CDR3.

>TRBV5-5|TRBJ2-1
ASRTTGTGQF
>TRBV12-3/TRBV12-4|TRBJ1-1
ASTRGRTEAF
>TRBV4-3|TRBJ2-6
ASSQTGTAFSGANVLT
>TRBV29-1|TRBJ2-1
SVGWETYNEQF
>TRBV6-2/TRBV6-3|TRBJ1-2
ASSEVKVAGYT
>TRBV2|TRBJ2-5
ASSRGSPETQY
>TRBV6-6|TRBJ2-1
ASNTNRVHEQF
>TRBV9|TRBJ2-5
ANSVTGGLLAGETQY
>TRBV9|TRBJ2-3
ASSVVGTGTDTQY
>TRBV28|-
ASSSTSGRPYEQY
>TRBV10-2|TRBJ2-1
ASIGHNEQF
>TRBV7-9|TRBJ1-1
ASSLVGAEAF
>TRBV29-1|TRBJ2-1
SVWEAGSSYNEQF
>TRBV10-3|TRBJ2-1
AISDSTSGNEQF
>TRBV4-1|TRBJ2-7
ASRPAGSLLGEQY
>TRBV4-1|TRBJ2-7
ASSQDQGTRSEQY
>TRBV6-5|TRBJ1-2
ASSYSLADGGFNYGYT
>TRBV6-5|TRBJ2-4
ASSWGLAVAKNIQY
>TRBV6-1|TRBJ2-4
ASSLGPESKNIQY
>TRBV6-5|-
ASSSSLGNYEQY
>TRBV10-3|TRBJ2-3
AISDRQRADTQY
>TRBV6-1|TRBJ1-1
ASSEAWGNTEAF
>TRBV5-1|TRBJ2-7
ASSLETGPGGDEQY
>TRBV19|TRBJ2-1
ASRWSEGEQF
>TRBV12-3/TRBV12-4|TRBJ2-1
ARSLASGTTYNEQF
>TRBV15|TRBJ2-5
ATSRDWTSQETQY
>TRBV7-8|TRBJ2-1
ASSYDGSSYNEQF
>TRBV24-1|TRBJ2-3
ATRDGGTDTQY
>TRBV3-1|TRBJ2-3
ASSRERGPRTDTQY
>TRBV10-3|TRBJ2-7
AITDSPEYEQY
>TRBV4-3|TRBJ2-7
APRGAYEQY
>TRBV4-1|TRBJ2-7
ASSQGVNREYEQY
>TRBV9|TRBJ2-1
ASIVEGGEQF
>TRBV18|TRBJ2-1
ASSPIRENFNEQF
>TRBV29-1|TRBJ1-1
SVEKRGKNTEAF
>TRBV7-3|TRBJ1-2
ASSLRRASNYGYT
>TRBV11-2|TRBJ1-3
ASSSLDSLSGNTIY
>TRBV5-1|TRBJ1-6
ASSLEPQGYNSPLH
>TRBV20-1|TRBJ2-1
SAGSWTTRIHNSYNEQF
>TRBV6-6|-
ASSYSPRGSEQY
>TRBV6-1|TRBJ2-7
ASSEVSGALYEQY
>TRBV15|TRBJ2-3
ATSRVFTDTQY
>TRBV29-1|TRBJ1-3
SVFQGAGNTIY
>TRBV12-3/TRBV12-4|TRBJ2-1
ASSLVAQKQF
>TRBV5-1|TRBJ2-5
ASSLDVAGGQETQY
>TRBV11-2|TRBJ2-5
ASSPNKFETQY
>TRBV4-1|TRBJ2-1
ASSQGDRGRDEQF
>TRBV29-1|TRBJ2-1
SVDRDRSYNEQF